The 4 T cell receptor beta chains presented below share a single source sample, sequenced in a study of metastatic and nonmetastatic thyroid tumors. Prior to thyroid surgery, none of the patients had received any treatment. With MiXCR, TCRdb called clones anew from the PCR reads. The data contain under 30,000 clones, 20% to 25% of them singletons. The specimen sequenced was blood. These TCRs come from a male donor with papillary thyroid cancer or a benign thyroid nodule (not recorded which). Some clones in this sample may be carry-over from other donors' samples.

This clone was detected many times. The gene calls are TRBV12-3 or TRBV12-4 and TRBJ1-2; D possibly corresponds to TRBD1 (5 bases). The CDR3 has 14 residues. The germline V and J ends were trimmed by 7 bases and 7 bases, with 19 bases remaining between them. The CDR3 nucleotides are TGTGCCAGCACCCTAATGACCAGGGAAGGTGGCTACACCTTC. Translating it yields CASTLMTREGGYTF.

This clone was recorded at least ten times. This chain connects TRBV12-3 or TRBV12-4 to TRBJ1-1, with 7 bases fitting TRBD1. This CDR3 is 13 amino acids long. The J segment lost 9 bases and the V segment lost 6 bases, leaving 10 bases of the junction unmatched. The CDR3 DNA is TGTGCCAGCAGCAATACAGGGGAAGGGAAAGCTTTCTTT. Residues: CASSNTGEGKAFF.

With regard to this clone: This could be a read error, since a much larger clone is one nucleotide away. Distinct nucleotide sequences in the sample also encode this CDR3. The rearrangement joins TRBV4-2 to TRBJ1-3; a weak D match, TRBD1 (6 bases). The CDR3 sequence is 14 residues long. The ends were cut back, 0 bases at V and 11 bases at J, with 14 bases in the middle. Germline CDR1 LGHNA, CDR2 YNFKEQ. CDR3 nucleotides: TGTGCCAGCAGCCAAGAGACCGGGGGCAACGCCATATATTTT. Translated, it gives CASSQETGGNAIYF.

Ten or more counts support this clone. The CDR3 DNA reads as TGTGCCAGCAGCCCCCAGGAGCGGGGATGGGTCAATGAGCAGTTCTTC. It translates to CASSPQERGWVNEQFF. The rearrangement uses TRBV11-2 and TRBJ2-1; 7 positions agree with TRBD2. The CDR3 contains 16 residues. Looked up from germline, CDR1 is SGHAT and CDR2 is FQNNGV. The J segment lost 6 bases and the V segment lost 5 bases, leaving 13 bases of the junction unmatched.